The sequence of this T cell receptor beta chain was determined in a study of CD8+ T cells in alopecia areata. RNA extraction and reverse transcription yielded cDNA as sequencing template. This table comes from immunoSEQ multiplex PCR, and its TCRdb copy is limited to in-frame clones, with some not included. Of almost 250,000 clones in the sample, around two thirds were seen once. The CDR3 spans 14 residues. The J segment lost 5 bases and the V segment lost 6 bases, leaving 9 bases of the junction unmatched. The germline V gene encodes CDR1 SGHTA and CDR2 FQGNSA. Sequencing used CD4+ T cells sorted from blood, obtained at week 0. The source of this sequence is a human donor with alopecia areata. The chain has TRBV7-2 and TRBJ1-2; 7 nucleotides line up with TRBD1. CDR3 in amino acids: CASSPGTVGYGYTF. The CDR3 DNA is TGTGCCAGCAGTCCCGGGACAGTGGGATATGGCTACACCTTC.